The present entry profiles one TCR beta chain with its context. The data were obtained in a study of blood T cell repertoires in COVID-19. Study-wide context: The samples span acute and convalescent COVID-19 from the United States, Italy and Spain. In each case, the material was cDNA or gDNA derived from T cells, B-cell-depleted T cells, or PBMCs.

V lost 3 bases and J lost 3; bases outside the gene matches: 8. The germline CDR1 and CDR2 sequences are KGHSH and LQKENI. The CDR3 contains 15 residues. Original methodology: Using reference gene primer amplification, nucleated cell counts were estimated. Using immunoSEQ multiplex PCR, the repertoire was profiled, and TCRdb retains in-frame clones only, with some absent. Clone size and the V and J calls come from that table; the DNA yielded D and trimming. This sample has around 300,000 clones, with about nine tenths found just once. This clonotype originated in a man aged 45 to 65 with active or convalescent COVID-19. Sequencing was performed on peripheral blood. The J gene is TRBJ2-7, the V gene TRBV18; 7 nucleotides match TRBD1. The CDR3 nucleotides are TGTGCCAGCTCACCTGGACAGGCGGCGGTCTACGAGCAGTACTTC. Translating gives CASSPGQAAVYEQYF.